This section outlines one TCR beta chain sequence together with its context. Its ends do not fully match the called genes, so a read error is possible. The sample comes from a study of Graves' ophthalmopathy and Graves' hyperthyroidism. RNA transcripts were the template, and TCR beta CDR3 regions were amplified from them. An opening RT-PCR round employed HTBI primers and preceded a second-round multiplex PCR. TCRdb analysed the multiplex PCR reads with MiXCR anew, one entry per CDR3 protein. The repertoire consists of about 660,000 distinct CDR3 sequences, with about 38% occurring once and the leading ten covering over 2.5%. Per germline, CDR1 ENHRY and CDR2 SYGVKD. CDR3 length: 14 residues.

The sample taken for sequencing was peripheral blood. The TCR originated in an adult man with Graves' ophthalmopathy. The V gene is TRBV10-3, the J gene TRBJ1-2; D not certain. CDR3 protein: CASSYDGLTVGYTF. CDR3 nucleotides: TGTGCCAGCAGTTATGATGGCTTGACGGTCGGCTACACCTTC.